Each of the 21 T cell receptor beta chains below was sequenced from the same sample in a study of Ad26.COV2.S vaccination and SARS-CoV-2 variants. The treatment was: about 20 received Ad26.COV2.S at low or high dose, single or two shots; 5 received placebo; per-sample allocation not given. Samples were taken on day 63 after the first vaccine or placebo injection. Profiled with immunoSEQ multiplex PCR; TCRdb holds only in-frame clones, not every one. This table has hundreds of thousands of clones, about 87% appearing once. Sequenced here: peripheral blood, sampled in a trial of Ad26.COV2.S vaccine versus placebo. The receptors shown here come from a person between 18 and 59 years old who received the Ad26.COV2.S COVID-19 vaccine or a placebo.

This clone is a singleton in its sample. The chain uses TRBV5-6 and TRBJ1-1, with 7 bases identical to TRBD1. Trimming cost V 2 bases and J 3 bases; bases outside gene matches: 7. The CDR3 is made up of 15 amino acids. Germline loops: CDR1 SGHDT, CDR2 YYEEEE. In nucleotides, the CDR3 is TGTGCCAGCAGCTTATTTGTACAGGGGTACACTGAAGCTTTCTTT. Protein: CASSLFVQGYTEAFF.

CDR3 bases: TGTGCCAGCAGCTCACCCAGGGGGCAGGCAGATACGCAGTATTTT. It yields the protein CASSSPRGQADTQYF. The V gene is TRBV11-1, the J gene TRBJ2-3, with 8 positions matching TRBD1. Germline V gene lookup returns CDR1 SGHAT and CDR2 FQDESV (reference sequence). This CDR3 has 15 amino acids. The trim removed 4 bases at V and 4 bases at J, leaving 7 bases unmatched.

The genes are TRBV15 and TRBJ2-7, with D possibly being TRBD2 (5 bases). The CDR3 is 16 residues long. The V end was cut by 2 bases, the J end by 7 bases, with 21 bases between. Germline CDR1 is LNHNV and CDR2 is YYDKDF (reference sequence). CDR3 protein: CATSRSRTGNTGEQYF. The CDR3 DNA follows: TGTGCCACCAGCAGATCCCGGACTGGAAATACGGGGGAGCAGTACTTC.

The rearrangement joins TRBV28 to TRBJ1-1; the D gene is possibly TRBD1 (6 bases). V dropped 5 bases and J dropped 11 bases, with 15 bases sitting between them. This CDR3 is 12 amino acids long. The germline V gene encodes CDR1 MDHEN and CDR2 SYDVKM. CDR3 sequence reads: CASSPNPGEAFF. The CDR3 nucleotides are TGTGCCAGCAGTCCTAACCCAGGGGAGGCTTTCTTT.

The J gene is TRBJ1-1, the V gene TRBV28; no reliable D call. The V and J ends lost 3 bases and 0 bases respectively, with 14 bases between them. Germline V gives CDR1 MDHEN, CDR2 SYDVKM. The CDR3 extends over 16 amino acids. This CDR3 reads CASSFSGYGVNTEAFF. Here the CDR3 DNA reads TGTGCCAGCAGTTTTTCGGGATATGGGGTGAACACTGAAGCTTTCTTT.

The V and J genes are TRBV19 and TRBJ2-2, with 7 bases lining up with TRBD1. The CDR3 totals 15 residues. J was trimmed by 0 bases and V by 9 bases; bases with no gene match: 7. Germline V gene data show CDR1 as LNHDA and CDR2 as SQIVND (reference sequence). The CDR3 nucleotides read TGTGCCAGCGCAACCGGGACAGCGAACACCGGGGAGCTGTTTTTT. Amino acid sequence: CASATGTANTGELFF.

Turning to this clone: Distinct nucleotide sequences in the sample also encode this CDR3. This chain uses TRBV6-1 with TRBJ1-2; D is ambiguous. V lost 1 base and J lost 3, with 6 bases in between. CDR1 is MNHNS and CDR2 is SASEGT in the germline V gene. There are 13 residues in the CDR3. CDR3 nucleotides: TGTGCCAGCAGTGAAGGGGCCTACTATGGCTACACCTTC. This gives the protein CASSEGAYYGYTF.

The count of this clone is one. V usage is TRBV6-2 or TRBV6-3 and J usage is TRBJ1-4, with D unclear. The CDR3 spans 15 residues. V was trimmed by 5 bases and J by 10 bases, leaving 20 bases between them. Germline CDR1 reads MNHEY; CDR2 reads SVGEGT. This CDR3 reads CASSDRPGRLGKLFF. DNA for the CDR3: TGTGCCAGCAGTGACCGACCGGGCCGCCTAGGAAAACTGTTTTTT.

This chain connects TRBV10-3 to TRBJ1-1, with D hard to call. Trimming stripped 11 bases from V and 1 base from J, with 8 bases between. The CDR3 has 11 residues. Germline V gene sequence: CDR1 ENHRY, CDR2 SYGVKD. The CDR3 DNA sequence: TGTGCCGCACGGGGGAACACTGAAGCTTTCTTT. Its protein product is CAARGNTEAFF.

This clone has only one observation. The chain recombines TRBV10-3 with TRBJ1-2; 8 bases are a match to TRBD1. CDR3 size: 14 residues. Trimming cost V 6 bases and J 4 bases; bases outside gene matches: 7. Germline values: CDR1 ENHRY, CDR2 SYGVKD. The CDR3 nucleotides are TGTGCCATCAGCCAGACAGGGGTTATCTATGGCTACACCTTC. Its translation: CAISQTGVIYGYTF.

The sample holds a few counts of this clone. The V gene is TRBV6-6, the J gene TRBJ2-5; no definite D call. V lost 2 bases and J lost 4, with 2 bases in between. CDR1 is MNHNY, CDR2 SVGAGI, per germline (reference sequence). This CDR3 is 11 amino acids long. CDR3 protein: CASSYLETQYF. The CDR3 nucleotides are TGTGCCAGCAGTTACCTAGAGACCCAGTACTTC.

This rearrangement joins TRBV4-1 to TRBJ2-1; a possible D gene is TRBD1 (6 bases). Trimming removed 0 bases at V and 3 bases at J, with 15 bases between. The V gene's germline CDR1 is MGHRA and CDR2 YSYEKL. The CDR3 extends over 17 amino acids. CDR3 sequence: CASSQEGGNARYNEQFF. The DNA of the CDR3 is TGCGCCAGCAGCCAAGAAGGGGGTAACGCGCGCTACAATGAGCAGTTCTTC.

This chain uses TRBV7-2 with TRBJ1-3; 7 nucleotides align to TRBD1. CDR1 and CDR2 from the germline V gene are SGHTA and FQGNSA. The CDR3 consists of 16 residues. With V trimmed by 4 bases and J by 0 bases, 6 bases remained unmatched. CDR3 DNA: TGTGCCAGCAGCTCAGACAGGGTTAGCTCTGGAAACACCATATATTTT. Its translation is CASSSDRVSSGNTIYF.

This chain connects TRBV7-9 to TRBJ1-1; D gene uncertain. Germline V lookup: CDR1 SEHNR, CDR2 FQNEAQ (reference sequence). V dropped 2 bases and J dropped 5 bases, with 9 bases sitting between them. The CDR3 covers 13 residues. This CDR3 is CASSLNRRTEAFF. The CDR3 nucleotides are TGTGCCAGCAGCTTAAATCGACGGACTGAAGCTTTCTTT.

The genes are TRBV3-1 (or the pseudogene TRBV3-2) and TRBJ2-3, with 10 bases identical to TRBD2. CDR3 size: 20 residues. After removal of 3 bases from V and 0 bases from J, the junction contained 15 bases not matched to a gene. CDR1 is LGHDT, CDR2 YNNKEL, per germline (reference sequence). CDR3 DNA sequence: TGTGCCAGCAGCCACCGCTCCGGGCTAGCGGGAGAGGGGAGCACAGATACGCAGTATTTT. It encodes CASSHRSGLAGEGSTDTQYF.

This clone has only a few counts. The V gene is TRBV7-9, the J gene TRBJ2-7, with D possibly matching TRBD1 (5 bases). This CDR3 region has 15 residues. Trimming cost V 3 bases and J 4 bases, with 16 bases left between them. Germline V gene lookup returns CDR1 SEHNR and CDR2 FQNEAQ (reference sequence). CDR3 sequence: CASSLASSGQYEQYF. The CDR3 bases are TGTGCCAGCAGCTTGGCGTCGTCAGGGCAATACGAGCAGTACTTC.

V usage is TRBV5-1 and J usage is TRBJ1-2; the D gene is possibly TRBD1 (6 bases). The CDR3 length is 13 residues. CDR1 is SGHRS and CDR2 is YFSETQ in the germline V gene. V dropped 0 bases and J dropped 9 bases, with 12 bases sitting between them. The CDR3 DNA is TGCGCCAGCAGCTTGGGGGGACAAAGTAGCTACACCTTC. This gives the protein CASSLGGQSSYTF.

In this sample, this clone turned up once. The genes are TRBV5-1 and TRBJ2-7; D is uncertain. The CDR3 consists of 14 residues. V was clipped by 2 bases and J by 5 bases, with 14 bases between them. CDR1 and CDR2 from the germline V gene are SGHRS and YFSETQ. The CDR3 sequence: CASSLMTITDEQYF. The DNA of the CDR3 is TGCGCCAGCAGCTTAATGACCATTACCGACGAGCAGTACTTC.

The chain has TRBV19 and TRBJ2-1, with 7 positions matching TRBD2. V gave up 8 bases and J gave up 2 bases; unmatched junction bases: 6. This CDR3 spans 14 amino acids. CDR1 is LNHDA, CDR2 SQIVND, per germline (reference sequence). CDR3 DNA: TGTGCCAGTGGGTCTAGCGGCACCTACAATGAGCAGTTCTTC. Residues: CASGSSGTYNEQFF.

This chain links TRBV19 with TRBJ2-7; D possibly corresponds to TRBD1 (6 bases). Germline V gene data show CDR1 as LNHDA and CDR2 as SQIVND (reference sequence). CDR3 size: 12 residues. Trimming stripped 6 bases from V and 6 bases from J, with 12 bases between. Here the CDR3 reads CASSPSGVEQYF. In DNA, the CDR3 is TGTGCCAGTAGCCCATCAGGGGTCGAGCAGTACTTC.

The rearrangement links TRBV6-5 to TRBJ2-7, with D hard to call. V lost 4 bases and J lost 0, with 10 bases in between. This CDR3 has 14 residues. Germline V gives CDR1 MNHEY, CDR2 SVGAGI. CDR3 residues: CASSFGQSSYEQYF. CDR3 DNA: TGTGCCAGCAGTTTTGGCCAAAGCTCCTACGAGCAGTACTTC.